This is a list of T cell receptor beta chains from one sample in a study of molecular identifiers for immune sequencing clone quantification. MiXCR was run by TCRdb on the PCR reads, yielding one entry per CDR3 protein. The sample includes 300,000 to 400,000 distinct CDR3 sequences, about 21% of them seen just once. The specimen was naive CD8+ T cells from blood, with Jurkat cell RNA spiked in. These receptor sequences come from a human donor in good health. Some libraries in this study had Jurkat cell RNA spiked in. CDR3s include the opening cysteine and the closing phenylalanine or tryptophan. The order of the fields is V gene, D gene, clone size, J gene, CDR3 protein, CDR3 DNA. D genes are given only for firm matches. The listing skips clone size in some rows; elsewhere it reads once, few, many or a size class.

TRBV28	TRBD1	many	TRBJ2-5	CASSPHGTEETQYF	TGTGCCAGCAGCCCACACGGGACAGAAGAGACCCAGTACTTC
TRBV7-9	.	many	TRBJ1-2	CASSLGPPNGYTF	TGTGCCAGCAGCCTAGGCCCACCCAATGGCTACACCTTC
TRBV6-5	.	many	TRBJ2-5	CASSYSLVHREETQYF	TGTGCCAGCAGTTACTCCCTCGTACACAGGGAAGAGACCCAGTACTTC
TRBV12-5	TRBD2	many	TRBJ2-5	CASGPGLAGSYQETQYF	TGTGCTAGTGGCCCTGGACTAGCGGGGTCGTACCAAGAGACCCAGTACTTC
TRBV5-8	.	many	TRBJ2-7	CASSLGSIYEQYF	TGTGCCAGCAGCCTCGGGAGCATTTACGAGCAGTACTTC
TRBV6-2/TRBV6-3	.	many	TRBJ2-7	CASSYWFGGNEQYF	TGTGCCAGCAGTTACTGGTTCGGGGGAAACGAGCAGTACTTC
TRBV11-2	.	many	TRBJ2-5	CASSLEGFGGTQYF	TGTGCCAGCAGCTTAGAAGGGTTCGGGGGGACCCAGTACTTC
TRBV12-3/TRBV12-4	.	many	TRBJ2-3	CATSTDTQYF	TGTGCCACTAGCACAGATACGCAGTATTTT
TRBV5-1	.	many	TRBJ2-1	CASSQPGEQFF	TGCGCCAGCAGCCAACCTGGCGAGCAGTTCTTC
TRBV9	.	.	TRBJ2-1	CASSVEGSSYNERFF	TGTGCCAGCAGCGTAGAAGGAAGCTCCTACAATGAGCGGTTCTTC
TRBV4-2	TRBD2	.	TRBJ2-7	CASSQGLAGVYERYF	TGTGCCAGCAGCCAAGGACTAGCGGGAGTCTACGAGCGGTACTTC
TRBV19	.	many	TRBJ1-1	CASRWEDKSEAFF	TGTGCCAGTAGATGGGAGGACAAAAGTGAAGCTTTCTTT